Listed below are T cell receptor beta chains from one sample, sequenced in a study of blood T cell repertoires in COVID-19. TCRdb's table, derived via immunoSEQ multiplex PCR, lists solely in-frame clones and lacks some. The sample has roughly 240,000 clones; approximately 87% are singletons. The sample comprised peripheral blood. The receptor set was obtained from a man between 60 and 75 years old who had recovered from COVID-19. Both conserved end residues are part of each CDR3. A D gene is named only where the DNA matches it firmly. A row's size may be missing; if present it is once, few, many or a size class.

d_gene	abundance	v_gene	j_gene	CDR3nt	CDR3aa
-	-	TRBV30	TRBJ2-4	TGTGCCTGGAGTGTACAACCCTCCCCCAACATTCAGTACTTC	CAWSVQPSPNIQYF
-	-	TRBV18	TRBJ2-7	TGTGCCAGCTCACCACGGGACATCTCCTACGAGCAGTACTTC	CASSPRDISYEQYF
TRBD1	-	TRBV7-8	TRBJ1-4	TGTGCCAGCAGCTTGAGAGGGACAGGGGGCATAGGCGGTGAAAAACTGTTTTTT	CASSLRGTGGIGGEKLFF
TRBD2	-	TRBV11-2	TRBJ2-1	TGTGCCAGCAGCTTAGTGACGACTAGCGGGAGGGGGGAGCAGTTCTTC	CASSLVTTSGRGEQFF
TRBD1	-	TRBV5-1	TRBJ2-4	TGCGCCAGCAGCGAGGGACAGGGTAGAATCAGCTTAGCCAAAAACATTCAGTACTTC	CASSEGQGRISLAKNIQYF
TRBD2	-	TRBV19	TRBJ2-7	TGTGCCAGTAGTATGAGTAGCGGGGGGCCTTCCTACGAGCAGTACTTC	CASSMSSGGPSYEQYF
-	once	TRBV10-2	TRBJ1-1	TGCGCCAGCAGGGAAGGGAGTGAAGCTTTCTTT	CASREGSEAFF
TRBD2	-	TRBV7-2	TRBJ2-7	TGTGCCAGCAGCCGGGAGGGCCCACCCTACGAGCAGTACTTC	CASSREGPPYEQYF
-	-	TRBV29-1	TRBJ1-4	TGCAGCGGGGACCGGACAGCAACTAATGAAAAACTGTTTTTT	CSGDRTATNEKLFF
TRBD1	-	TRBV24-1	TRBJ2-2	TGTGCCACCAGTGGGGGGACAGGTTCTTACACCGGGGAGCTGTTTTTT	CATSGGTGSYTGELFF
TRBD1	many	TRBV11-2	TRBJ1-2	TGTGCCAGCAGCTTAAGGCAGGGGGTAGGCCTAGGTGGCTACACCTTC	CASSLRQGVGLGGYTF
-	-	TRBV7-9	TRBJ2-1	TGTGCCAGCAGCCCCCTAACAGGGTTCGGTGAGCAGTTCTTC	CASSPLTGFGEQFF